The subject of this entry is one T cell receptor beta chain. V lost 6 bases and J lost 4; bases outside the gene matches: 4. The CDR3 length is 13 residues. Per the germline V gene, CDR1 is GTSNPN and CDR2 is SVGIG (reference sequence). This entry is derived from a study of cytomegalovirus exposure and HLA in healthy donors. Primers: 60 Vbeta forward and 13 Jbeta reverse. The repertoire was sequenced with immunoSEQ multiplex PCR; TCRdb's copy has only in-frame clones and lacks some. The sample lists 150,000 or so clones, approximately 79% occurring once. Material for sequencing was PBMCs. The chain is built from TRBV30 and TRBJ2-2; the match to TRBD2 covers 8 bases. This receptor was obtained from a man in his forties or fifties in good health and CMV-seropositive. The CDR3 reads CACKRGSTGELFF. The CDR3 nucleotides are TGTGCCTGCAAGCGGGGGAGCACCGGGGAGCTGTTTTTT.